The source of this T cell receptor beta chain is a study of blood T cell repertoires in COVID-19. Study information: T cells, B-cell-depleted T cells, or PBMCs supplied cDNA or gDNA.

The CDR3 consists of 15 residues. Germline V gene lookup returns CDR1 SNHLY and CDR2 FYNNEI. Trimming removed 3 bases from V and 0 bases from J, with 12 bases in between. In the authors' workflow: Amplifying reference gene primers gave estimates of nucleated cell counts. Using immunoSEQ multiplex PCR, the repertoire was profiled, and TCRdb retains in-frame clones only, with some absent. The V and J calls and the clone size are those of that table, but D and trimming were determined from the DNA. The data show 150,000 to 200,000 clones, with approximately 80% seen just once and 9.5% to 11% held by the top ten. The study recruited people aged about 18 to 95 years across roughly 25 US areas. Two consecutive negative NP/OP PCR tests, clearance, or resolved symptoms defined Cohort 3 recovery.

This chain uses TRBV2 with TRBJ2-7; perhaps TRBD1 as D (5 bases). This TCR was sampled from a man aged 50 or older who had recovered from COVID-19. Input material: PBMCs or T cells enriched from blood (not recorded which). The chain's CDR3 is CASSEVQATSYEQYF. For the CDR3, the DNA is TGTGCCAGCAGTGAGGTACAGGCCACCTCCTACGAGCAGTACTTC.